Listed here are 20 T cell receptor beta chains from one sample, sequenced in a study of OX40 agonist ivuxolimab in advanced cancers. Repertoires were generated with immunoSEQ multiplex PCR, while TCRdb's copy carries only in-frame clones and drops some. The table shows approximately 60,000 clones, with 92% occurring only once. This specimen was CD4+ or CD8+ T cells sorted from blood, taken in a trial of the OX40 agonist ivuxolimab. The source is an adult with an advanced solid tumor such as melanoma, head and neck, liver or kidney cancer.

The genes are TRBV30 and TRBJ1-3; possible D gene TRBD1, 6 bases. Trimming pared 0 bases from V and 2 bases from J, leaving 8 bases between. This CDR3 contains 14 residues. Germline CDR1 is GTSNPN and CDR2 is SVGIG (reference sequence). CDR3 coding DNA: TGTGCCTGGAGTGTAGGGGGTACTGGAAACACCATATATTTT. This codes for CAWSVGGTGNTIYF.

V is TRBV14 and J is TRBJ2-4; TRBD1 agrees at 9 bases. Germline trimming cut 4 bases from V and 7 bases from J; bases unmatched to any gene: 5. CDR1 and CDR2 (germline): SGHDN, FVKESK. This CDR3 contains 14 residues. CDR3 DNA: TGTGCCAGCAGCCCCAGACAGGGGGGGAACATTCAGTACTTC. It codes for CASSPRQGGNIQYF. The entire variable domain, with the rest obtained from reference TRBV14 and TRBJ2-4, is as follows: EAGVTQFPSHSVIEKGQTVTLRCDPISGHDNLYWYRRVMGKEIKFLLHFVKESKQDESGMPNNRFLAERTGGTYSTLKVQPAELEDSGVYFCASSPRQGGNIQYFGAGTRLSVL.

The gene calls are TRBV6-1 and TRBJ2-7; D is tentatively TRBD1 or TRBD2 (6 bases each). The ends were cut back, 7 bases at V and 1 base at J, with 17 bases in the middle. The CDR3 is 15 residues long. From germline, CDR1 is MNHNS and CDR2 SASEGT. CDR3 loop: CASTSGAGGSYEQYF. DNA for the CDR3: TGTGCCAGCACCTCGGGGGCCGGGGGTTCCTACGAGCAGTACTTC.

V gene TRBV5-1 combines with J gene TRBJ2-7; D tentatively reads TRBD1 or TRBD2 (5 bases each). This CDR3 region has 14 residues. Trimming stripped 0 bases from V and 3 bases from J, with 10 bases between. In germline, CDR1 is SGHRS, CDR2 YFSETQ. In DNA, the CDR3 is TGCGCCAGCAGCTTGGTACTAGGGGACTACGAGCAGTACTTC. As protein: CASSLVLGDYEQYF.

The chain couples TRBV27 to TRBJ2-5; 12 bases align to TRBD2. TRBJ2-7 explains the end of the DNA better; the J call may be wrong. Germline CDR1 and CDR2: MNHEY and SMNVEV (reference sequence). The CDR3 has 17 residues. CDR3 sequence reads: CASRLSSGGAQLYEQYF. CDR3 bases: TGTGCCAGCAGACTCTCTAGCGGGGGGGCCCAATTATACGAGCAGTACTTC.

J is TRBJ1-4 and V is TRBV19, with unresolved D. The CDR3 covers 14 residues. Per germline, CDR1 LNHDA and CDR2 SQIVND (reference sequence). V shed 10 bases and J shed 5 bases, with 17 bases lying between them. The CDR3 here is CATSGGQLNEKLFF. CDR3 in DNA: TGTGCCACTTCGGGCGGTCAACTAAATGAAAAACTGTTTTTT.

The chain is built from TRBV7-9 and TRBJ1-5; no definite D call. CDR1 and CDR2 (germline): SEHNR, FQNEAQ (reference sequence). Trimming took off 3 bases at V and 5 bases at J, with 8 bases between the two ends. The CDR3 spans 13 residues. The CDR3 DNA follows: TGTGCCAGCAGCTTTTTCTCCGATCAGCCCCAGCATTTT. The encoded protein is CASSFFSDQPQHF. Full variable domain (remainder filled in from reference TRBV7-9 and TRBJ1-5): DTGVSQNPRHKITKRGQNVTFRCDPISEHNRLYWYRQTLGQGPEFLTYFQNEAQLEKSRLLSDRFSAERPKGSFSTLEIQRTEQGDSAMYLCASSFFSDQPQHFGDGTRLSIL.

The rearrangement links TRBV14 to TRBJ1-2; TRBD1 matches 9 bases. Germline V lookup: CDR1 SGHDN, CDR2 FVKESK. The J segment lost 1 base and the V segment lost 1 base, leaving 4 bases of the junction unmatched. CDR3 length: 16 amino acids. CDR3 loop: CASSQVDRGVNYGYTF. The CDR3 nucleotides are TGTGCCAGCAGCCAAGTGGACAGGGGAGTTAACTATGGCTACACCTTC. Combining the CDR3 with reference TRBV14 and TRBJ1-2 gives the whole variable domain EAGVTQFPSHSVIEKGQTVTLRCDPISGHDNLYWYRRVMGKEIKFLLHFVKESKQDESGMPNNRFLAERTGGTYSTLKVQPAELEDSGVYFCASSQVDRGVNYGYTFGSGTRLTVV.

The gene calls are TRBV25-1 and TRBJ2-1; possibly TRBD2 for D (6 bases). V was cut by 3 bases and J by 7 bases, with 13 bases left in between. The CDR3 spans 14 residues. Germline V gives CDR1 MGHDK, CDR2 SYGVNS. The CDR3 is CASSEAGTKNEQFF. DNA of the CDR3: TGTGCCAGCAGTGAGGCGGGGACCAAGAATGAGCAGTTCTTC.

This chain joins TRBV30 and TRBJ2-6; no reliable D call. V was cut by 7 bases and J by 2 bases, with 9 bases left in between. CDR1 and CDR2 (germline): GTSNPN, SVGIG (reference sequence). The CDR3 is 13 amino acids. The DNA for the CDR3 is TGTGCCTCTCAATCACCTGGGGCCAACGTCCTGACTTTC. Its protein product is CASQSPGANVLTF.

V usage is TRBV6-5 and J usage is TRBJ1-6, with TRBD1 as a possible D gene (5 bases). The length of the CDR3 is 14 residues. V lost 8 bases and J lost 5, with 13 bases in between. The germline gives CDR1 MNHEY, CDR2 SVGAGI. The CDR3 region has the DNA TGTGCCAGCCTTACATGGGGCGATAATTCACCCCTCCACTTT. Translation: CASLTWGDNSPLHF.

This clone came up a few times. The J gene is TRBJ1-5, the V gene TRBV7-9, with D unresolved. This CDR3 region has 13 residues. Germline values: CDR1 SEHNR, CDR2 FQNEAQ (reference sequence). V lost 2 bases and J 4 bases, leaving 6 bases between the germline ends. The CDR3 loop reads CASSLNSNQPQHF. The CDR3 DNA follows: TGTGCCAGCAGCTTAAACAGTAATCAGCCCCAGCATTTT. Based on the CDR3 plus reference TRBV7-9 and TRBJ1-5, the full variable domain is DTGVSQNPRHKITKRGQNVTFRCDPISEHNRLYWYRQTLGQGPEFLTYFQNEAQLEKSRLLSDRFSAERPKGSFSTLEIQRTEQGDSAMYLCASSLNSNQPQHFGDGTRLSIL.

The chain uses TRBV2 and TRBJ2-2; a weak D match, TRBD2 (5 bases). The length of the CDR3 is 14 residues. Trimming shortened V by 6 bases and J by 4 bases, and 12 bases separated the two germline ends. Per the germline V gene, CDR1 is SNHLY and CDR2 is FYNNEI. The CDR3 loop is CASRAGRGTGELFF. For the CDR3, the DNA is TGTGCCAGCAGGGCAGGCCGGGGCACCGGGGAGCTGTTTTTT.

The gene calls are TRBV19 and TRBJ2-1; 7 positions match TRBD2. Per the germline V gene, CDR1 is LNHDA and CDR2 is SQIVND (reference sequence). The CDR3 covers 16 residues. J lost 4 bases, V lost 3 bases, and 9 bases had no gene match. The CDR3 spells CASSISKTSRYNEQFF. Here the CDR3 DNA reads TGTGCCAGTAGTATCTCTAAGACTAGCCGGTACAATGAGCAGTTCTTC.

V is TRBV9 and J is TRBJ2-1, with TRBD2 identical over 8 bases. V lost 2 bases, J lost 0 bases, and 4 bases stayed unmatched. The CDR3 sequence is 16 residues long. CDR1 and CDR2 (germline): SGDLS, YYNGEE. The CDR3 DNA follows: TGTGCCAGCAGCGTGAGCGGGGGTCTCTCCTACAATGAGCAGTTCTTC. Translated, it gives CASSVSGGLSYNEQFF.

The J gene is TRBJ2-3, the V gene TRBV5-1, with 12 bases lining up with TRBD2. The V gene end was trimmed by 0 bases and the J gene end by 6 bases; junction bases not matched to a gene: 2. Germline values: CDR1 SGHRS, CDR2 YFSETQ. The CDR3 extends over 15 amino acids. The CDR3 nucleotides are TGCGCCAGCAGCTTGGACGGGACTAGCGGGGATACGCAGTATTTT. It translates to CASSLDGTSGDTQYF.

The rearrangement links TRBV19 to TRBJ2-1, with 9 bases aligning to TRBD2. CDR1 and CDR2 (germline): LNHDA, SQIVND (reference sequence). The V segment lost 6 bases and the J segment 16 bases; nucleotides outside the gene matches: 13. The CDR3 has 13 amino acids. DNA for the CDR3: TGTGCCAGTAGGGGGAGAGCGGGAGGCCCGCGATTCTTC. Amino acids: CASRGRAGGPRFF.

The gene calls are TRBV7-8 and TRBJ2-5, with 7 bases matching TRBD1. The CDR3 loop spans 15 amino acids. Germline loops: CDR1 SGHVS, CDR2 FQNEAQ. V lost 8 bases to trimming and J lost 3 bases; unmatched junction nucleotides: 12. The CDR3 region is CASGVRGGNEETQYF. In DNA, the CDR3 is TGTGCCAGCGGCGTGAGAGGGGGCAACGAAGAGACCCAGTACTTC. Combining the CDR3 with reference TRBV7-8 and TRBJ2-5 gives the whole variable domain GAGVSQSPRYKVAKRGQDVALRCDPISGHVSLFWYQQALGQGPEFLTYFQNEAQLDKSGLPSDRFFAERPEGSVSTLKIQRTQQEDSAVYLCASGVRGGNEETQYFGPGTRLLVL.

The V and J genes are TRBV11-3 and TRBJ2-7; D is tentatively TRBD1 or TRBD2 (5 bases each). Germline-derived CDR1 and CDR2 are SGHNT and YENEEA. V lost 3 bases to trimming and J lost 3 bases, with 9 bases between them. The CDR3 has 13 amino acids. The CDR3 bases are TGTGCCAGCAGCTTGGGGGTTCTCTACGAGCAGTACTTC. This sequence encodes CASSLGVLYEQYF.

DNA of the CDR3: TGTGCCAGCAGCCGAAGTAGCGGGGGGGTAAGCACAGATACGCAGTATTTT. It codes for CASSRSSGGVSTDTQYF. The chain uses TRBV7-9 and TRBJ2-3; TRBD2 aligns across 11 bases. The CDR3 is 17 amino acids. Germline CDR1 SEHNR, CDR2 FQNEAQ (reference sequence). With 5 bases clipped from V and 0 bases from J, the junction kept 7 bases outside the gene matches. The full variable domain, its missing parts supplied by reference TRBV7-9 and TRBJ2-3, is DTGVSQNPRHKITKRGQNVTFRCDPISEHNRLYWYRQTLGQGPEFLTYFQNEAQLEKSRLLSDRFSAERPKGSFSTLEIQRTEQGDSAMYLCASSRSSGGVSTDTQYFGPGTRLTVL.